A selection of T cell receptor beta chains follows, all from one sample in a study of cytomegalovirus exposure and HLA in healthy donors. Profiling relied on immunoSEQ multiplex PCR, and the TCRdb table lists in-frame clones only, not all of them. The profile shows 100,000 to 150,000 clones, around 70% of them singletons. Sequencing was performed on PBMCs. These receptors were obtained from a young man in good health and CMV-seropositive. CDR3s include the opening cysteine and the closing phenylalanine or tryptophan. D genes are given only for firm matches. Clone size is not always given. Where it is, it says once, few, many or a class for expanded clones.

V	size	J	D	CDR3	DNA
TRBV7-3	-	TRBJ2-1	TRBD2	CASSLTGTSGTNEQFF	TGTGCCAGCAGCCTGACCGGGACTAGCGGGACTAATGAGCAGTTCTTC
TRBV13	-	TRBJ1-5	TRBD1	CASSMDRDQPQHF	TGTGCCAGCAGCATGGACAGGGATCAGCCCCAGCATTTT
TRBV5-6	-	TRBJ2-5	-	CASSFSVKQWETQYF	TGTGCCAGCAGCTTTAGTGTAAAACAGTGGGAGACCCAGTACTTC
TRBV19	-	TRBJ2-7	-	CASSPSTGGISYEQYF	TGTGCCAGTAGTCCTTCGACAGGAGGCATCTCCTACGAGCAGTACTTC
TRBV4-2	few	TRBJ2-1	TRBD2	CASSHGAGLAGNEQFF	TGTGCCAGCAGCCACGGGGCGGGACTAGCGGGGAATGAGCAGTTCTTC
TRBV5-1	-	TRBJ1-6	-	CASSLNPQGNNSPLHF	TGCGCCAGCAGCTTGAACCCTCAGGGGAATAATTCACCCCTCCACTTT
TRBV28	-	TRBJ2-7	TRBD1	CASSFPDRGLSHEQYF	TGTGCCAGCAGTTTTCCCGACAGGGGGCTGTCGCACGAGCAGTACTTC
TRBV15	-	TRBJ1-1	TRBD1	CATSRDNFGTVNTEAFF	TGTGCCACCAGCAGAGACAACTTCGGGACAGTGAACACTGAAGCTTTCTTT
TRBV10-3	-	TRBJ2-7	TRBD1	CAISEYRTGANF	TGTGCCATCAGTGAGTACCGGACAGGGGCGAACTTC
TRBV19	-	TRBJ1-1	-	CASSLLTEAANTEAFF	TGTGCCAGTAGTCTTTTAACTGAGGCAGCAAACACTGAAGCTTTCTTT
TRBV18	-	TRBJ2-5	TRBD2	CASNNVAGVGETQYF	TGTGCCAGCAACAACGTAGCGGGAGTTGGAGAGACCCAGTACTTC
TRBV7-2	-	TRBJ2-4	TRBD1	CASSLMSGGVSKNIQYF	TGTGCCAGCAGCTTAATGTCAGGGGGCGTTTCCAAAAACATTCAGTACTTC
TRBV27	few	TRBJ1-2	-	CASSQTRGYGYTF	TGTGCCAGCAGTCAAACAAGGGGCTATGGCTACACCTTC
TRBV7-3	once	TRBJ2-1	TRBD1	CASSHPGGTGGHNEQFF	TGTGCCAGCAGCCATCCCGGCGGGACAGGGGGGCACAATGAGCAGTTCTTC
TRBV11-2	-	TRBJ1-1	-	CASSLVGEVTEAFF	TGTGCCAGCAGCTTAGTGGGAGAGGTGACTGAAGCTTTCTTT
TRBV9	-	TRBJ1-1	-	CASSVGQVNTEAFF	TGTGCCAGCAGCGTAGGACAGGTGAACACTGAAGCTTTCTTT
TRBV7-7	few	TRBJ1-3	-	CASSAAAGAGNTIYF	TGTGCTAGCAGCGCAGCTGCAGGGGCCGGGAACACCATATATTTT
TRBV19	-	TRBJ2-5	TRBD2	CASSIGGRAMAQYF	TGTGCCAGTAGTATTGGCGGGAGGGCCATGGCCCAGTACTTC
TRBV6-1	once	TRBJ2-5	TRBD2	CASSGSGSGETQYF	TGTGCCAGCAGTGGTAGCGGGTCGGGAGAGACCCAGTACTTC
TRBV6-1	-	TRBJ1-5	-	CASSPREPTNQPQHF	TGTGCCAGCAGCCCCCGAGAACCAACGAATCAGCCCCAGCATTTT
TRBV6-5	-	TRBJ1-2	-	CASNAGAGGYTF	TGTGCCAGCAATGCGGGGGCAGGGGGCTACACCTTC
TRBV6-1	few	TRBJ2-5	-	CASSEGGFQETQYF	TGTGCCAGCAGTGAAGGGGGCTTCCAAGAGACCCAGTACTTC
TRBV13	-	TRBJ2-7	TRBD2	CASSSGRALDEQYF	TGTGCCAGCAGCAGTGGGAGGGCCCTGGACGAGCAGTACTTC
TRBV18	-	TRBJ1-4	-	CASSPWAGDEKLFF	TGTGCCAGCTCACCGTGGGCAGGGGATGAAAAACTGTTTTTT
TRBV25-1	-	TRBJ2-1	-	CASSVAPGTVNEQFF	TGTGCCAGCAGTGTAGCCCCCGGGACTGTAAATGAGCAGTTCTTC
TRBV7-9	-	TRBJ2-1	-	CASSVPPGGYIDEQFF	TGTGCCAGCAGCGTCCCTCCGGGCGGGTACATCGATGAGCAGTTCTTC
TRBV19	-	TRBJ1-5	-	CASSRGTGYPNQPQHF	TGTGCCAGTAGTAGGGGAACAGGGTATCCTAATCAGCCCCAGCATTTT